The rows below give T cell receptor beta chains drawn from one sample of a study of spatial heterogeneity in lung cancer. A single record per CDR3 protein comes from TCRdb applying MiXCR to the 5' RACE reads. The sample contains 85,000 to 100,000 distinct CDR3 sequences, just under 20% of which appear only once. The material was PBMCs, obtained at follow-up. These receptors came from a male donor with early-stage non-small cell lung cancer. Each CDR3 is given with its conserved first and last residue. A D gene is named only where the DNA matches it firmly. The size of a clone is reported for some rows only, either as once, few or many, or as a class for expanded clones.

d_gene | j_gene | v_gene | abundance | CDR3aa | CDR3nt
NA | TRBJ2-1 | TRBV9 | many | CASSASGTGGSGRAIEQFF | TGTGCCAGCAGCGCCTCCGGGACAGGGGGTAGCGGGAGGGCGATTGAGCAGTTCTTC
NA | TRBJ2-1 | TRBV7-8 | NA | CASSLGPAGDEQFF | TGTGCCAGCAGCTTAGGTCCCGCAGGGGATGAGCAGTTCTTC
NA | TRBJ1-1 | TRBV30 | few | CAWGGNTEAFF | TGTGCCTGGGGCGGGAACACTGAAGCTTTCTTT
TRBD1 | TRBJ1-2 | TRBV20-1 | NA | CSARRQGNANTF | TGCAGTGCTAGGAGACAGGGGAATGCAAACACCTTC
NA | TRBJ1-5 | TRBV19 | few | CASSIGWSNQPQHF | TGTGCCAGTAGTATAGGTTGGAGCAATCAGCCCCAGCATTTT
NA | TRBJ2-3 | TRBV12-3/TRBV12-4 | NA | CASSFGGDTQYF | TGTGCCAGCAGTTTTGGGGGGGATACGCAGTATTTT
NA | TRBJ1-2 | TRBV6-5 | NA | CASSTSVGGNYGYTF | TGTGCCAGCAGTACTTCAGTTGGGGGGAACTATGGCTACACCTTC
NA | TRBJ1-2 | TRBV5-1 | NA | CASSSNLQGNYGYTF | TGCGCCAGCAGCTCCAATCTACAGGGTAACTATGGCTACACCTTC
NA | TRBJ1-2 | TRBV9 | few | CASSQKPGSGSYTF | TGTGCCAGCAGCCAAAAGCCGGGATCGGGAAGCTACACCTTC
NA | TRBJ1-2 | TRBV4-3 | NA | CASSQEAEGEYGYTF | TGCGCCAGCAGCCAAGAGGCGGAAGGGGAGTATGGCTACACCTTC
TRBD2 | TRBJ2-1 | TRBV6-2/TRBV6-3 | NA | CASSYSAGGPREQFF | TGTGCCAGCAGTTACTCGGCGGGAGGGCCCAGGGAGCAGTTCTTC
NA | TRBJ1-1 | TRBV29-1 | once | CSGTVNTEAFF | TGCAGCGGGACAGTGAACACTGAAGCTTTCTTT
NA | TRBJ2-3 | TRBV7-2 | few | CASSPDVDTQYF | TGTGCCAGCAGCCCAGACGTAGATACGCAGTATTTT
NA | TRBJ2-1 | TRBV30 | few | CAWAPLRNEQFF | TGTGCCTGGGCCCCTCTCCGGAATGAGCAGTTCTTC
NA | TRBJ2-3 | TRBV2 | NA | CASSEPATQYF | TGTGCCAGCAGTGAACCGGCTACGCAGTATTTT
NA | TRBJ1-2 | TRBV7-2 | NA | CASSLLRRGDGYTF | TGTGCCAGCAGCCTTCTCCGAAGGGGGGATGGCTACACCTTC
TRBD2 | TRBJ2-1 | TRBV20-1 | many | CSARDGGAGGPDEQFF | TGCAGTGCTAGAGATGGAGGAGCGGGAGGGCCCGATGAGCAGTTCTTC